This is a list of T cell receptor beta chains from one sample in a study of blood T cells in healthy people across ages. TCRdb reprocessed the 5' RACE reads via MiXCR and lists one record per CDR3 protein. The data hold fewer than 950,000 distinct CDR3 sequences, with roughly 53% observed a single time. Sequencing was carried out using blood. Receptors originate from a man older than 75 in good health. The CDR3 runs from the conserved cysteine through the conserved F or W.

v_call	cdr3_aa
TRBV5-5	CASSWGPPRATNEKLFF
TRBV7-9	CASNPDLAGGPETYEQYF
TRBV28	CASSSPRAGDNIQYF
TRBV12-3/TRBV12-4	CASSLREGEGNEQFF
TRBV20-1	CSAREGGRGGPVYGYTF
TRBV25-1	CASRGPYSNEQFF
TRBV27	CASRGKGVDRYAYF
TRBV5-1	CVSSLVGAVSEQFF
TRBV7-2	CASSLTAGTNTEAFF
TRBV2	CASRDGQGNTEAFF
TRBV10-3	CAISPDRGTTDTQYF
TRBV20-1	CSARTSGIYNEQFF
TRBV20-1	CSARAGAGEAFF
TRBV29-1	CSVPPGQGSSYNEQFF
TRBV5-1	CASSLAQVGKLFF
TRBV6-6	CASRSVGLDTQYF
TRBV29-1	CSVEGGTQYF
TRBV20-1	CSATEGAGDQPQHF
TRBV7-9	CASSPDGAGEKLFF